These 26 T cell receptor beta chains originate from one sample sequenced in a study of T cell responses to AZD1222 COVID-19 vaccine. This table comes from immunoSEQ multiplex PCR, and its TCRdb copy is limited to in-frame clones, with some not included. The data contain about 110,000 clones, about 92% of them singletons. The material was peripheral blood, obtained 28 days after the second AZD1222 dose. These receptors were taken from an adult who received the AZD1222 COVID-19 vaccine.

V usage is TRBV11-3 and J usage is TRBJ2-1; 8 bases match TRBD2. This CDR3 contains 16 residues. Germline loops: CDR1 SGHNT, CDR2 YENEEA. V lost 5 bases, J lost 6 bases, and 12 bases stayed unmatched. The CDR3 sequence is CASSRRSGGTFNEQFF. The DNA for the CDR3 is TGTGCCAGCAGCCGTAGGAGCGGGGGAACCTTCAATGAGCAGTTCTTC.

A single count supports this clone. The rearrangement links TRBV12-5 to TRBJ1-3; 7 nucleotides match TRBD1. After removal of 4 bases from V and 4 bases from J, the junction contained 16 bases not matched to a gene. Germline loops: CDR1 LGHNT, CDR2 FRNRAP. The CDR3 spans 18 residues. CDR3 protein: CASGSHIGGIGEGNTIYF. CDR3 coding DNA: TGTGCTAGTGGTTCCCATATAGGGGGCATAGGGGAAGGAAACACCATATATTTT.

The chain couples TRBV7-3 to TRBJ1-5; D gene uncertain. Per germline, CDR1 SGHTA and CDR2 FQGTGA. V dropped 0 bases and J dropped 5 bases, with 5 bases sitting between them. The CDR3 is made up of 13 amino acids. The CDR3 DNA follows: TGTGCCAGCAGCTTAACACGGGATCAGCCCCAGCATTTT. Translated, it gives CASSLTRDQPQHF.

The chain uses TRBV4-2 and TRBJ2-3; D ambiguous. Germline CDR1 is LGHNA and CDR2 is YNFKEQ. This CDR3 has 14 residues. The V end was cut by 1 base, the J end by 1 base, with 6 bases between. In DNA form, the CDR3 reads TGTGCCAGCAGCCAAGTTAGGGGCACAGATACGCAGTATTTT. Protein product: CASSQVRGTDTQYF.

This chain links TRBV24-1 with TRBJ2-5; 9 bases align to TRBD1. The CDR3 is 15 residues long. The V gene end was trimmed by 3 bases and the J gene end by 4 bases; junction bases not matched to a gene: 5. Germline CDR1 is KGHDR and CDR2 is SFDVKD. CDR3 region: CATSDNRGRRETQYF. In DNA form, the CDR3 reads TGTGCCACCAGTGATAACAGGGGGCGAAGAGAGACCCAGTACTTC.

This clone has a handful of counts. The gene calls are TRBV28 and TRBJ1-6, with 7 bases identical to TRBD1. This CDR3 contains 16 residues. Germline CDR1 is MDHEN and CDR2 is SYDVKM. Germline trimming cut 6 bases from V and 5 bases from J; bases unmatched to any gene: 10. The chain's CDR3 is CASRTPGQSNNSPLHF. The CDR3 region has the DNA TGTGCCAGCAGAACTCCGGGACAGTCTAATAATTCACCCCTCCACTTT.

The sample holds one count of this clone. The V gene is TRBV3-1 (or the pseudogene TRBV3-2), the J gene TRBJ2-3; 8 nucleotides align to TRBD2. V was clipped by 4 bases and J by 4 bases; unmatched bases: 10. CDR3 length equals 16 residues. The V gene's germline CDR1 is LGHDT and CDR2 YNNKEL (reference sequence). The CDR3 is CASSPIGRGGADTQYF. In nucleotides, the CDR3 is TGTGCCAGCAGCCCCATCGGACGGGGGGGGGCAGATACGCAGTATTTT.

V gene TRBV27 combines with J gene TRBJ2-5, with D maybe TRBD1 (5 bases). This CDR3 has 14 residues. V gave up 4 bases and J gave up 2 bases, with 11 bases separating them. Germline assignment: CDR1 MNHEY and CDR2 SMNVEV (reference sequence). The CDR3 nucleotides are TGTGCCAGCAGTTCTCTGGGGCCTCAAGAGACCCAGTACTTC. This encodes CASSSLGPQETQYF.

In its sample, this clone was seen once. The chain carries TRBV5-1 and TRBJ1-3; D is possibly TRBD1 (6 bases). CDR1 and CDR2 (germline): SGHRS, YFSETQ. Trimming removed 0 bases from V and 0 bases from J, with 19 bases in between. The CDR3 is 19 residues long. CDR3 in amino acids: CASSLESAGASISGNTIYF. DNA for the CDR3: TGCGCCAGCAGCTTGGAATCGGCAGGGGCCTCCATCTCTGGAAACACCATATATTTT.

This sequence joins TRBV4-1 and TRBJ1-2; D might be TRBD1 (6 bases). CDR1 and CDR2 (germline): MGHRA, YSYEKL. The CDR3 extends over 15 amino acids. V lost 1 base and J lost 3, with 12 bases in between. CDR3 nucleotide sequence: TGCGCCAGCAGCCAAGGGCCCGGGGGCGACTATGGCTACACCTTC. It specifies CASSQGPGGDYGYTF.

This chain joins TRBV9 and TRBJ2-3; 8 bases align to TRBD2. Germline values: CDR1 SGDLS, CDR2 YYNGEE. The CDR3 contains 15 residues. Trimming at V came to 3 bases and at J to 2 bases, leaving 5 bases not matched to a gene. CDR3 amino acids: CASSAGTRSTDTQYF. In DNA, the CDR3 is TGTGCCAGCAGCGCCGGGACTAGGTCCACAGATACGCAGTATTTT.

The rearrangement links TRBV27 to TRBJ2-1; 8 bases are shared with TRBD1. CDR1 is MNHEY and CDR2 is SMNVEV in the germline V gene (reference sequence). The CDR3 extends over 11 amino acids. With V trimmed by 7 bases and J by 9 bases, 2 bases remained unmatched. The CDR3 DNA is TGTGCCAGCACCCAGGGGGCTGAGCAGTTCTTC. This sequence encodes CASTQGAEQFF.

The CDR3 reads CASSQDRPSQYF. In DNA, the CDR3 is TGTGCCAGCAGCCAGGACAGGCCATCGCAGTACTTC. The chain recombines TRBV5-8 with TRBJ2-7, with TRBD1 matching 7 bases. Per germline, CDR1 SGHTS and CDR2 YDEGEE. The CDR3 consists of 12 residues. Losses at the gene ends were 4 bases for V and 9 bases for J; bases not matched to a gene: 7. Together with reference TRBV5-8 and TRBJ2-7, the CDR3 gives the full variable domain: EAGVTQSPTHLIKTRGQQATLRCSPISGHTSVYWYQQALGLGLQFLLWYDEGEERNRGNFPPRFSGRQFPNYSSELNVNALELEDSALYLCASSQDRPSQYFGPGTRLTVT.

V and J are TRBV6-5 and TRBJ2-5; D remains unclear. Germline V gene data show CDR1 as MNHEY and CDR2 as SVGAGI. V was clipped by 8 bases and J by 2 bases, with 18 bases between them. This CDR3 region has 15 residues. CDR3 nucleotide sequence: TGTGCCAGCTCTACCCTTTGGGATAATCAAGAGACCCAGTACTTC. It encodes CASSTLWDNQETQYF.

The genes are TRBV6-1 and TRBJ2-2; 10 bases align to TRBD2. CDR3 length equals 17 residues. The V gene's germline CDR1 is MNHNS and CDR2 SASEGT. V lost 4 bases and J lost 4; bases outside the gene matches: 9. Here the CDR3 reads CASSGGAGGPGTGELFF. The DNA of the CDR3 is TGTGCCAGCAGTGGGGGAGCGGGGGGGCCTGGCACCGGGGAGCTGTTTTTT.

The rearrangement links TRBV2 to TRBJ1-1; maybe TRBD1 (6 bases). The CDR3 has 14 amino acids. The V gene's germline CDR1 is SNHLY and CDR2 FYNNEI. The germline V and J ends were trimmed by 2 bases and 5 bases, with 12 bases remaining between them. CDR3 residues: CASSEYGRGTEAFF. The CDR3 DNA is TGTGCCAGCAGTGAATACGGCAGGGGTACTGAAGCTTTCTTT.

This sequence joins TRBV20-1 and TRBJ2-1; maybe TRBD2 (7 bases). The length of the CDR3 is 16 residues. Trimming cost V 3 bases and J 0 bases, with 15 bases left between them. Germline loops: CDR1 DFQATT, CDR2 SNEGSKA (reference sequence). The CDR3, as DNA: TGCAGTGCTAGTAAGGGCGGGGGCCTCTCCTACAATGAGCAGTTCTTC. It yields the protein CSASKGGGLSYNEQFF.

The chain's CDR3 is CASSHDGQGSNQPQHF. For the CDR3, the DNA is TGTGCCAGCAGCCATGATGGACAGGGGAGCAATCAGCCCCAGCATTTT. The chain employs TRBV4-2 and TRBJ1-5; 9 bases map to TRBD1. Germline CDR1 LGHNA, CDR2 YNFKEQ. This CDR3 contains 16 residues. With V trimmed by 3 bases and J by 1 base, 4 bases remained unmatched.

The chain carries TRBV27 and TRBJ2-7, with 9 positions matching TRBD2. Germline V gene data show CDR1 as MNHEY and CDR2 as SMNVEV (reference sequence). Trimming took 6 bases from V and 5 from J; bases not matched to a gene: 11. The CDR3 sequence is 15 residues long. CDR3: CASRHDSGGSDEQYF. The CDR3, as DNA: TGTGCCAGCAGACACGACAGCGGGGGGAGCGACGAGCAGTACTTC.

V is TRBV5-4 and J is TRBJ1-1; the D gene is possibly TRBD1 (5 bases). This CDR3 spans 15 amino acids. V lost 4 bases to trimming and J lost 2 bases, with 15 bases between them. Germline-derived CDR1 and CDR2 are SGHNT and YYREEE (reference sequence). Written as DNA, the CDR3 is TGTGCCAGCAGCCCACGAAGGGGACCCAACACTGAAGCTTTCTTT. This codes for CASSPRRGPNTEAFF.

This clone occurred a few times. The V gene is TRBV6-2 or TRBV6-3, the J gene TRBJ1-1; D is possibly TRBD1 (5 bases). Between the trimmed V and J ends, which lost 5 bases and 4 bases, there was a span of 17 bases. The CDR3 has 15 residues. Germline CDR1 MNHEY, CDR2 SVGEGT. The CDR3 DNA sequence: TGTGCCAGCAGTAACCCAGGGCAGGGAGGCACTGAAGCTTTCTTT. Protein sequence: CASSNPGQGGTEAFF.

This clone showed up just once. The rearrangement links TRBV7-3 to TRBJ1-2, with D possibly TRBD1 on 6 matching bases. The V gene lost 4 bases and the J gene lost 1 base, with 25 bases spanning the gap. CDR1 and CDR2 (germline): SGHTA, FQGTGA. The CDR3 spans 19 residues. The CDR3 here is CASSSDPSRRDTFNYGYTF. The DNA for the CDR3 is TGTGCCAGCAGCTCAGACCCAAGCCGCCGGGACACCTTTAACTATGGCTACACCTTC.

The chain links TRBV9 to TRBJ2-7; the match to TRBD1 covers 9 bases. CDR1 is SGDLS, CDR2 YYNGEE, per germline. The CDR3 covers 17 residues. Losses at the gene ends were 4 bases for V and 5 bases for J; bases not matched to a gene: 16. The CDR3 coding sequence is TGTGCCAGCAGCCCCCCCTCTGGGACAGGGTTAGCCAACGAGCAGTACTTC. Protein product: CASSPPSGTGLANEQYF.

The J gene is TRBJ2-7, the V gene TRBV7-3; D ambiguous. The CDR3 totals 14 residues. Per germline, CDR1 SGHTA and CDR2 FQGTGA. V lost 5 bases to trimming and J lost 1 base, with 12 bases between them. CDR3 in DNA: TGTGCCAGCAGCCCGACCGGACGGTCCTACGAGCAGTACTTC. Its protein product is CASSPTGRSYEQYF.

The chain combines TRBV28 with TRBJ2-1; 8 bases agree with TRBD1. The V segment lost 7 bases and the J segment 3 bases; nucleotides outside the gene matches: 11. CDR1 is MDHEN and CDR2 is SYDVKM in the germline V gene. The CDR3 consists of 16 residues. This CDR3 reads CASNIGGQGGYNEQFF. The CDR3 nucleotides read TGTGCCAGCAACATCGGAGGACAGGGTGGCTACAATGAGCAGTTCTTC. Combining the CDR3 with reference TRBV28 and TRBJ2-1 gives the whole variable domain DVKVTQSSRYLVKRTGEKVFLECVQDMDHENMFWYRQDPGLGLRLIYFSYDVKMKEKGDIPEGYSVSREKKERFSLILESASTNQTSMYLCASNIGGQGGYNEQFFGPGTRLTVL.

This chain links TRBV6-1 with TRBJ1-2; no firm D call. The germline gives CDR1 MNHNS, CDR2 SASEGT. The germline V and J ends were trimmed by 2 bases and 5 bases, with 3 bases remaining between them. This CDR3 contains 11 residues. In nucleotides, the CDR3 is TGTGCCAGCAGTGAATCTTATGGCTACACCTTC. Translated, it gives CASSESYGYTF.